This TCR beta chain was captured in a study of blood T cell repertoires in COVID-19. Produced via immunoSEQ multiplex PCR; TCRdb's table is partial and in-frame only. The sample consists of about 99,000 clones, 75% to 90% of them appearing once. Germline V gene lookup returns CDR1 LGHNT and CDR2 FRNRAP. The CDR3 loop spans 13 amino acids. With 4 bases removed from V and 1 base from J, the gap between germline ends came to 7 bases. Material: peripheral blood. The TCR originated in a human donor in a cohort sampled during active COVID-19. The V gene is TRBV12-5, the J gene TRBJ1-1; unclear D gene. The CDR3 bases are TGTGCTAGTGGTTCGACTACGAACACTGAAGCTTTCTTT. Encoded protein: CASGSTTNTEAFF.